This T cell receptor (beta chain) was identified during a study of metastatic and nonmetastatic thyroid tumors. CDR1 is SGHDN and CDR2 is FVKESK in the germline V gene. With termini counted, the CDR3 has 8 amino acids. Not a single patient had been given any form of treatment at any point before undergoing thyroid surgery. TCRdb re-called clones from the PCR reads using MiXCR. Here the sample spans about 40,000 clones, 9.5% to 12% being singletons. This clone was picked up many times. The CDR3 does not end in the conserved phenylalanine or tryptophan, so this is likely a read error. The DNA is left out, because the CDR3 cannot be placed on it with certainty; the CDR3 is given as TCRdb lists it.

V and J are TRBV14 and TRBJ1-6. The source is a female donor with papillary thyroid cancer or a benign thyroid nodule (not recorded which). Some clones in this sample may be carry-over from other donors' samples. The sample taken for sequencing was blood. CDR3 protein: CASSQGLA.